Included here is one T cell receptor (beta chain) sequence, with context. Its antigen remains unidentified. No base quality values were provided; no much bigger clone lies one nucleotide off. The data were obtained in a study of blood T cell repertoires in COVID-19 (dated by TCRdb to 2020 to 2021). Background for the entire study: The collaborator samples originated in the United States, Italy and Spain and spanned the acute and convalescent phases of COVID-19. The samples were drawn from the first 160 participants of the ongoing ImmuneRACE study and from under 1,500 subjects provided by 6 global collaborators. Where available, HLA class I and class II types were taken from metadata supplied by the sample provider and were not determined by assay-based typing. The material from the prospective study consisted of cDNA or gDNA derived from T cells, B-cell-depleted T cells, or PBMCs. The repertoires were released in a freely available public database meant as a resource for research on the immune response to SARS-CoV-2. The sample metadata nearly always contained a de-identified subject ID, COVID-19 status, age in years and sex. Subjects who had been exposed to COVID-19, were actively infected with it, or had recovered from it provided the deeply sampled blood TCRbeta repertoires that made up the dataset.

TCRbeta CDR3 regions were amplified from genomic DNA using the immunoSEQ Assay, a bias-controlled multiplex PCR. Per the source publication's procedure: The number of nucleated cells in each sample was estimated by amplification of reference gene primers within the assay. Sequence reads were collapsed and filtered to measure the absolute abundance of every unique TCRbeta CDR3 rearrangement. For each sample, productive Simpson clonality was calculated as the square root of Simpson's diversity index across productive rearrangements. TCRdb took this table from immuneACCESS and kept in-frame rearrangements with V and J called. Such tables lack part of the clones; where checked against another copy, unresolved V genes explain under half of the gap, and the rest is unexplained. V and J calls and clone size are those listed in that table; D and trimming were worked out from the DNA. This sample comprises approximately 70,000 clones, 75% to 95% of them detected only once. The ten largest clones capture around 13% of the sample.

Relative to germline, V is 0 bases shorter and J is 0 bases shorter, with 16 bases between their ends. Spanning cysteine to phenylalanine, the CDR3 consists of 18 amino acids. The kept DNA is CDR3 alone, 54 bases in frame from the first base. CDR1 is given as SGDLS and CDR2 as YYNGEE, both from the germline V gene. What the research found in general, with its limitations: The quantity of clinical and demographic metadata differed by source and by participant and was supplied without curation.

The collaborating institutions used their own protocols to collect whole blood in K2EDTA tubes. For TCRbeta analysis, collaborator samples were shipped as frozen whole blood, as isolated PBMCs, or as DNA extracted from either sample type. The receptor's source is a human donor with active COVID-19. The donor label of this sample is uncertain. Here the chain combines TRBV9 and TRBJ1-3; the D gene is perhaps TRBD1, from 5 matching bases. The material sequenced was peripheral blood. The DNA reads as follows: TGTGCCAGCAGCGTAGCTAGAGGACACTCGCGCTCTGGAAACACCATATATTTT. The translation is CASSVARGHSRSGNTIYF.